This T cell receptor (beta chain) was sequenced during a study of blood T cell repertoires in COVID-19. In the study overall: Samples taken during acute and convalescent COVID-19 were collected in the United States, Italy and Spain. T cells, B-cell-depleted T cells, or PBMCs provided the cDNA or gDNA that served as material.

The trim removed 2 bases at V and 6 bases at J, leaving 5 bases unmatched. The germline V gene encodes CDR1 SQVTM and CDR2 ANQGSEA. This CDR3 spans 13 amino acids. Methods used by the authors: Estimated nucleated cell counts came from reference gene primer amplification. The protocol was immunoSEQ multiplex PCR, while the TCRdb copy is restricted to in-frame clones and leaves out a portion. V and J calls plus clone size are reproduced from that table; the DNA served to infer D and trimming. The sample consists of about 72,000 clones, about 90% of them appearing once. Sample: peripheral blood. The chain has TRBV29-1 and TRBJ1-1; 8 nucleotides agree with TRBD1. This clonotype was obtained from a human donor in a cohort sampled during active COVID-19. The CDR3 bases are TGCAGCGTTGAACAGGGGGCTGAATCTGAAGCTTTCTTT. Residues: CSVEQGAESEAFF.